This TCR beta chain was profiled in a study of T cell responses to AZD1222 COVID-19 vaccine (dated by TCRdb to the early 2020s). In the study overall: AZD1222 recipients given second doses at about 4 weeks or at about 12 weeks were pooled, since spike-specific TCR depth and breadth were not found to differ between the two schedules. A total of 240 or so trial participants underwent TCR sequencing, of whom nearly 210 had received two doses of AZD1222 and about 25 had received two doses of the MenACWY control vaccine. Trial participants were enrolled by age into subgroups of 18-55, 56-69 and 70-plus years, and approximately 150, 30 and 60 TCR-sequenced participants, respectively, were included in these subgroups. Results the study describes overall, beyond this receptor: CD4 TCRs associated with the vaccine covered the entire spike protein, and the dominant responses were in regions 160-218 and 743-854. Only five to seven AZD1222 recipients were SARS-CoV-2 seropositive at baseline, limiting conclusions about previously exposed vaccinees. In the small 56-69-year group, the increase in depth fell short of significance, most likely because of low power. Most participants were white British and females outnumbered males, and the authors suggested that clonal diversity may have been underestimated. No day 14 peak-response samples were available, so repertoires were characterized only after the peak T cell response. Spike-specific TCR breadth and depth rose significantly after two AZD1222 doses compared with day 0 and with MenACWY recipients. Reportedly, almost half of the unique spike-specific TCRs recognized epitopes lying outside the regions that are mutated in the B.1.351 and B.1.1.7 variants.

The CDR3 regions of human TCRbeta chains were analyzed by immunosequencing. As for how the authors treated the data: Repertoire TCRs were matched against a reference library of SARS-CoV-2-specific TCRs generated with the MIRA antigen-specificity platform. Breadth was defined as the fraction of unique TCRs that were SARS-CoV-2-associated. Depth was defined as the fraction of total T cells that were SARS-CoV-2-associated. Each spike-specific TCR was assigned to its reactive spike region and to a CD4 or CD8 class using the MIRA data. Log10-transformed breadth and depth values were compared by one-way ANOVA with Sidak's multiple comparisons tests. TCRdb obtained this table from immuneACCESS and retained in-frame rearrangements with V and J assigned. These tables miss some clones; where compared with another copy, unresolved V genes account for less than half of the shortfall, and the remainder is unexplained. V and J calls and clone size come straight from that table; D and trimming were deduced from the DNA. The sample records tens of thousands of clones, 80% of which are singletons. The ten largest clones take up around 20% of the sample.

What the time point label conveys for this sample: baseline before first vaccination. The vaccinee samples were drawn from two UK trials, COV001 and COV002, one of which was a single-blind randomized controlled phase 2/3 trial testing AZD1222 (ChAdOx1 nCoV-19) in healthy adults. For TCRbeta chain sequencing, PBMC samples from trial participants were taken at day 0 and at day 28 after the second dose. Regarding this clone: It lacks a known antigen. The input lacks base qualities; no much larger clone sits a single base away.

The source is an adult in good health. The sample here was peripheral blood, taken on day 0 of AZD1222 vaccination.

The bases are TGTGCCAGCAGATCTCCCGCGGGGGAGACCCAGTACTTC. Its product reads: CASRSPAGETQYF. Recombination linked TRBV2 to TRBJ2-5; TRBD2 is a possible D gene, resting on 6 matching bases. Relative to germline, V is 6 bases shorter and J is 5 bases shorter, with 13 bases between their ends. The CDR3 measures 13 amino acids from cysteine to phenylalanine. The only DNA kept is the CDR3, 39 bases in frame from the first base. The germline V gene sets CDR1 to SNHLY and CDR2 to FYNNEI.